Below, 6 T cell receptor beta chains from the same sample are listed, as sequenced in a study of T cell repertoires in cytomegalovirus infection. TCRdb re-called the reads through MiXCR, storing one row per CDR3 protein. The table shows 100,000 to 150,000 distinct CDR3 sequences, with almost 9% occurring only once. The specimen sequenced was PBMCs. Receptors originate from a human donor in good health (CMV status not recorded). Some clones in this sample may be carry-over from other donors' samples.

This clonotype appeared many times. The chain joins TRBV2 to TRBJ2-2; 12 nucleotides agree with TRBD2. The V segment lost 5 bases and the J segment 4 bases; nucleotides outside the gene matches: 5. The CDR3 length is 16 residues. Germline V gives CDR1 SNHLY, CDR2 FYNNEI. The CDR3 DNA reads TGTGCCAGCAGTCGACTAGCGGGGGACGTCACCGGGGAGCTGTTTTTT. As protein: CASSRLAGDVTGELFF.

This clonotype was seen only a few times. The chain combines TRBV20-1 with TRBJ1-1; D gene ambiguous. The CDR3 contains 11 residues. V lost 3 bases and J lost 8, with 10 bases in between. Per the germline V gene, CDR1 is DFQATT and CDR2 is SNEGSKA (reference sequence). The CDR3 loop is CSARDVREAFF. DNA of the CDR3: TGCAGTGCTAGGGACGTACGAGAAGCTTTCTTT.

With regard to this clonotype: The junction does not match germline at one end; this may be a read error. The J gene is TRBJ1-1, the V gene TRBV7-3; 8 bases line up with TRBD1. The CDR3 extends over 15 amino acids. Germline V lookup: CDR1 SGHTA, CDR2 FQGTGA. The CDR3 is CASSITGTGGTEAFF. CDR3 DNA: TGTGCCAGCAGCATAACCGGGACAGGAGGGACTGAAGCTTTCTTT.

This clonotype was seen just once. The chain couples TRBV5-1 to TRBJ1-2, with 12 bases aligning to TRBD1. This CDR3 comprises 14 residues. Germline values: CDR1 SGHRS, CDR2 YFSETQ. The ends lost 6 bases at V and 8 bases at J; junction bases unmatched: 8. The DNA for the CDR3 is TGCGCCAGCACCGGGACAGGGGGCGATCGAGGCTACACCTTC. Translating it yields CASTGTGGDRGYTF. The variable domain in full, completed from reference TRBV5-1 and TRBJ1-2, reads KAGVTQTPRYLIKTRGQQVTLSCSPISGHRSVSWYQQTPGQGLQFLFEYFSETQRNKGNFPGRFSGRQFSNSRSEMNVSTLELGDSALYLCASTGTGGDRGYTFGSGTRLTVV.

This clonotype came up a few times. The CDR3, as DNA: TGTGCCAGCAGTGAAAGGATGAACACTGAAGCTTTCTTT. Translated: CASSERMNTEAFF. This rearrangement joins TRBV25-1 to TRBJ1-1; D call uncertain. V was pared by 2 bases and J by 0 bases, with 4 bases between. There are 13 residues in the CDR3. Germline CDR1 is MGHDK and CDR2 is SYGVNS.

The chain couples TRBV9 to TRBJ2-2, with D perhaps being TRBD1 or TRBD2 (5 bases each). Between the trimmed V and J ends, which lost 0 bases and 9 bases, there was a span of 12 bases. The CDR3 is 14 residues long. Germline CDR1 and CDR2: SGDLS and YYNGEE. The CDR3 bases are TGTGCCAGCAGCGTAGACACGGGGACCAGGGAGCTGTTTTTT. Its translation: CASSVDTGTRELFF.